This is a list of T cell receptor beta chains from one sample in a study of regulatory T cells in long-lasting Graves disease. TCRdb processed the multiplex PCR reads anew with MiXCR; each CDR3 protein has one entry. The data show approximately 400,000 distinct CDR3 sequences, with around 14% seen just once and 16% held by the top ten. This sample was shared with a second study, whose subject was T cells in Graves' hyperthyroidism and ophthalmopathy.

Specimen: peripheral blood mononuclear cells (PBMCs), collected at new diagnosis, from a patient treated with antithyroid drugs. Receptors originate from a woman under 40 with Graves disease. Both conserved end residues are part of each CDR3. Fields, in order: CDR3 DNA, CDR3 protein, J gene, CDR3 length, V gene, clone size, D gene. D genes are given only for firm matches. Part of the rows lack a size; the others show once, few, many or a class for expanded clones.

DNA: TGCGCCAGCAGCTTCCGGGACAGCAACACTGAAGCTTTCTTT
CDR3: CASSFRDSNTEAFF
J: TRBJ1-1
length: 14
V: TRBV5-1
size: many
D: TRBD1

DNA: TGCAGTGCTAGAGGGGACTGGCAAAATGAGCAGTTCTTC
CDR3: CSARGDWQNEQFF
J: TRBJ2-1
length: 13
V: TRBV20-1
size: many
D: NA

DNA: TGCAGTGCGGACCCAGGGGCGAATCAGCCCCAGCATTTT
CDR3: CSADPGANQPQHF
J: TRBJ1-5
length: 13
V: TRBV20-1
size: few
D: NA

DNA: TGCGCCAGCAGCCCGCGCCCCGGGGCTTCCTACGAGCAGTACTTC
CDR3: CASSPRPGASYEQYF
J: TRBJ2-7
length: 15
V: TRBV4-1
size: few
D: NA

DNA: TGTGCCAGCTCACCCCCCTCTAGCGGCCGGTCCTACGAGCAGTACTTC
CDR3: CASSPPSSGRSYEQYF
J: TRBJ2-7
length: 16
V: TRBV18
size: many
D: TRBD2

DNA: TGTGCCAGCAGCTTAACCCGACTAGCGTCCTATACGCAGTATTTT
CDR3: CASSLTRLASYTQYF
J: TRBJ2-3
length: 15
V: TRBV5-6
size: many
D: TRBD2

DNA: TGTGCCAGCAGCTTAATAGTGGTGAACACCGGGGAGCTGTTTTTT
CDR3: CASSLIVVNTGELFF
J: TRBJ2-2
length: 15
V: TRBV7-6
size: many
D: NA

DNA: TGTGCCAACAGCCAGACAGGGGGCTCAGAGACCCAGTACTTC
CDR3: CANSQTGGSETQYF
J: TRBJ2-5
length: 14
V: TRBV14
size: NA
D: TRBD1

DNA: TGTGCCTGGTACGGACAGGGAGGAACTGAAGCTTTCTTT
CDR3: CAWYGQGGTEAFF
J: TRBJ1-1
length: 13
V: TRBV30
size: many
D: TRBD1

DNA: TGTGCCAGCAGTTCAGCGGGGAGCGACTATGGCTACACCTTC
CDR3: CASSSAGSDYGYTF
J: TRBJ1-2
length: 14
V: TRBV27
size: NA
D: NA

DNA: TGTGCCAGCAATCGCCCACGGGAAGGGGGGGAGACCCAGTACTTC
CDR3: CASNRPREGGETQYF
J: TRBJ2-5
length: 15
V: TRBV2
size: many
D: NA

DNA: TGTGCCAGCAGTAACGGACTAGCGGCTTTACGAGATACGCAGTATTTT
CDR3: CASSNGLAALRDTQYF
J: TRBJ2-3
length: 16
V: TRBV2
size: many
D: TRBD2

DNA: TGCAGCGCCAGTGAAGCTTTCTTT
CDR3: CSASEAFF
J: TRBJ1-1
length: 8
V: TRBV29-1
size: NA
D: NA

DNA: TGTGCCAGCAGCGACCGGGAGGGTCGTGCCTACAATGAGCAGTTCTTC
CDR3: CASSDREGRAYNEQFF
J: TRBJ2-1
length: 16
V: TRBV9
size: NA
D: TRBD2

DNA: TGCAGTGCTTGGTTGGGAACGGTTACGCAGTATTTT
CDR3: CSAWLGTVTQYF
J: TRBJ2-3
length: 12
V: TRBV20-1
size: many
D: NA

DNA: TGTGCCAGCAGTGAGCTACTAGCGGGAGGGGAAGAGACCCAGTACTTC
CDR3: CASSELLAGGEETQYF
J: TRBJ2-5
length: 16
V: TRBV6-1
size: many
D: TRBD2

DNA: TGTGCTAGTGGTTTAGATGCCGGACAGGGGGACACTGAAGCTTTCTTT
CDR3: CASGLDAGQGDTEAFF
J: TRBJ1-1
length: 16
V: TRBV12-5
size: many
D: TRBD1

DNA: TGTGCCAGTAGTATGGTGGACGGTTACGAGCAGTACTTC
CDR3: CASSMVDGYEQYF
J: TRBJ2-7
length: 13
V: TRBV19
size: few
D: NA

DNA: TGTGCCAGCAGCCTTCGCACGGATGAGCAGTTCTTC
CDR3: CASSLRTDEQFF
J: TRBJ2-1
length: 12
V: TRBV7-6
size: many
D: NA

DNA: TGCGCCAGCAGTCCCCGACAGACGGCGGAGACCCAGTACTTC
CDR3: CASSPRQTAETQYF
J: TRBJ2-5
length: 14
V: TRBV10-1
size: NA
D: NA

DNA: TGTGCCAGCAGCTCGTACGACGGGCACCTTCCTATGGGCTACACCTTC
CDR3: CASSSYDGHLPMGYTF
J: TRBJ1-2
length: 16
V: TRBV6-1
size: many
D: NA

DNA: TGTGCCAGCAGCTTCATACCGGGACTAGCGGGAACCTCTGGGGCCAACGTCCTGACTTTC
CDR3: CASSFIPGLAGTSGANVLTF
J: TRBJ2-6
length: 20
V: TRBV7-9
size: NA
D: TRBD2

DNA: TGTGCCAGCAGTGAATCCGACAGAGTCTACACCTTC
CDR3: CASSESDRVYTF
J: TRBJ1-2
length: 12
V: TRBV2
size: many
D: NA

DNA: TGTGCCATCAGTGAGTCGGACAATTACAATGAGCAGTTCTTC
CDR3: CAISESDNYNEQFF
J: TRBJ2-1
length: 14
V: TRBV10-3
size: many
D: NA

DNA: TGTGCCAGCAGCTTACCGAGCGGGAGGGGCGGAGATACGCAGTATTTT
CDR3: CASSLPSGRGGDTQYF
J: TRBJ2-3
length: 16
V: TRBV11-2
size: NA
D: TRBD2

DNA: TGTGCCAGCAGTTTAGGGGAGGGGACAGGGATCCAAGAGACCCAGTACTTC
CDR3: CASSLGEGTGIQETQYF
J: TRBJ2-5
length: 17
V: TRBV2
size: NA
D: TRBD1

DNA: TGTGCCTGGAGCGACAGGTTCAATCAGCCCCAGCATTTT
CDR3: CAWSDRFNQPQHF
J: TRBJ1-5
length: 13
V: TRBV30
size: NA
D: NA

DNA: TGTGCCAGCAGTTACGGCCGGTTGCTGGAAGAGCAGTACTTC
CDR3: CASSYGRLLEEQYF
J: TRBJ2-7
length: 14
V: TRBV6-5
size: many
D: NA

DNA: TGCGCCAGCAGTGACTGGCTAGACAAAGAGACCCAGTACTTC
CDR3: CASSDWLDKETQYF
J: TRBJ2-5
length: 14
V: TRBV10-1
size: many
D: NA

DNA: TGTGCCAGCAGCTTAGGACAGAATGAGGTCAATGAGCAGTTCTTC
CDR3: CASSLGQNEVNEQFF
J: TRBJ2-1
length: 15
V: TRBV7-2
size: many
D: NA

DNA: TGTGCCAGCACGGGTGAGGGGGCTTCTGGGGCCAACGTCCTGACTTTC
CDR3: CASTGEGASGANVLTF
J: TRBJ2-6
length: 16
V: TRBV2
size: few
D: TRBD1

DNA: TGCAGTGCTAGAGATCGATTCGGGGACTCCTACAATGAGCAGTTCTTC
CDR3: CSARDRFGDSYNEQFF
J: TRBJ2-1
length: 16
V: TRBV20-1
size: many
D: NA

DNA: TGTGCCAGCACCGGGTGGGAGAAGGGGGAAAAACTGTTTTTT
CDR3: CASTGWEKGEKLFF
J: TRBJ1-4
length: 14
V: TRBV2
size: NA
D: NA

DNA: TGTGCCAGCAGTTACTCGGGCCCCCCGCGGGATGAGCAGTTCTTC
CDR3: CASSYSGPPRDEQFF
J: TRBJ2-1
length: 15
V: TRBV6-2/TRBV6-3
size: many
D: NA

DNA: TGTGCCAGCAGAGGAGGGGCCGTGAGCAATCAGCCCCAGCATTTT
CDR3: CASRGGAVSNQPQHF
J: TRBJ1-5
length: 15
V: TRBV2
size: many
D: NA

DNA: TGCGCCAGTGCTGATGGTCAGGGTTACAATGAGCAGTTCTTC
CDR3: CASADGQGYNEQFF
J: TRBJ2-1
length: 14
V: TRBV5-1
size: many
D: NA

DNA: TGTGCCATCAGTGAGTCCAGGGATCTAGACAATGAGCAGTTCTTC
CDR3: CAISESRDLDNEQFF
J: TRBJ2-1
length: 15
V: TRBV10-3
size: many
D: NA

DNA: TGCGCCAGCTTTAGCGGGAGACGTTACGATGAGCAGTTCTTC
CDR3: CASFSGRRYDEQFF
J: TRBJ2-1
length: 14
V: TRBV5-1
size: NA
D: TRBD2

DNA: TGCGCCAGCAGCTCCAGTTTGGGAGTTGCGGTGGGGGAGCAGTTCTTC
CDR3: CASSSSLGVAVGEQFF
J: TRBJ2-1
length: 16
V: TRBV5-1
size: NA
D: NA

DNA: TGCAGTGCTAGTTCGTCTAGCGGGGTTAGCTCCTACGAGCAGTACTTC
CDR3: CSASSSSGVSSYEQYF
J: TRBJ2-7
length: 16
V: TRBV20-1
size: NA
D: TRBD2

DNA: TGTGCCAGCAGTCCCATGGGAGAATTTGAAAACATTCAGTACTTC
CDR3: CASSPMGEFENIQYF
J: TRBJ2-4
length: 15
V: TRBV28
size: many
D: NA

DNA: TGTGCCAGCAGCCAAGGAATAGCGGGAGCTTCTGAGTTCTTC
CDR3: CASSQGIAGASEFF
J: TRBJ2-1
length: 14
V: TRBV4-2
size: few
D: TRBD2

DNA: TGTGCCAGCGGCAAAGATAGCTCCTATAATTCACCCCTCCACTTT
CDR3: CASGKDSSYNSPLHF
J: TRBJ1-6
length: 15
V: TRBV7-6
size: few
D: NA